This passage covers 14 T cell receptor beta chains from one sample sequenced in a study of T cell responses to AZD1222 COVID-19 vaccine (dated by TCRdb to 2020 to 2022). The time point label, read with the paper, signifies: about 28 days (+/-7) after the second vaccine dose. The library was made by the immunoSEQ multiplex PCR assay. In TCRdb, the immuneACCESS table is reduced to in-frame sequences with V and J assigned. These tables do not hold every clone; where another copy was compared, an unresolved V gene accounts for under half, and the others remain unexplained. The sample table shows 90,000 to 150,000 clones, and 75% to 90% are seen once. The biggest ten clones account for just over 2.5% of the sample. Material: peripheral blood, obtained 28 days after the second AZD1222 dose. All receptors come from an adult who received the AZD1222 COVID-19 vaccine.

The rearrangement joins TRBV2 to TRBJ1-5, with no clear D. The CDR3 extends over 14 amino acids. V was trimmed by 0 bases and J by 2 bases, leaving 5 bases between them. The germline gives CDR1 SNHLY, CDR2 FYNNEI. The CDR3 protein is CASSEAAGNQPQHF. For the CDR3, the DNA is TGTGCCAGCAGTGAAGCAGCAGGCAATCAGCCCCAGCATTTT.

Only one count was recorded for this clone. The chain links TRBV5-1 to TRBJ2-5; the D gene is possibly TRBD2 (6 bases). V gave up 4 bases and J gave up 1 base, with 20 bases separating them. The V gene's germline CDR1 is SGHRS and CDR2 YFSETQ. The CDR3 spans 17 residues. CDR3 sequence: CASSPRDSYTIQETQYF. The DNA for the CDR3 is TGCGCCAGCAGCCCCCGGGACTCCTACACAATCCAAGAGACCCAGTACTTC.

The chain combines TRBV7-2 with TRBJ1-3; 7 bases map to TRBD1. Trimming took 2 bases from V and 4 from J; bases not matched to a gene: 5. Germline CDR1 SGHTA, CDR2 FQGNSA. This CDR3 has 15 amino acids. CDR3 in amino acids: CASSLSGGWGNTIYF. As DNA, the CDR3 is TGTGCCAGCAGCTTATCAGGGGGTTGGGGAAACACCATATATTTT.

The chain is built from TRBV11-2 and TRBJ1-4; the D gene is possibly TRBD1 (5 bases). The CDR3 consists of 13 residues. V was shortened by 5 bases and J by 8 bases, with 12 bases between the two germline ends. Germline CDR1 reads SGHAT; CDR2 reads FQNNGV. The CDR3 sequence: CASSNPGGEKLFF. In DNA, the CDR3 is TGTGCCAGCAGCAACCCCGGGGGAGAAAAACTGTTTTTT.

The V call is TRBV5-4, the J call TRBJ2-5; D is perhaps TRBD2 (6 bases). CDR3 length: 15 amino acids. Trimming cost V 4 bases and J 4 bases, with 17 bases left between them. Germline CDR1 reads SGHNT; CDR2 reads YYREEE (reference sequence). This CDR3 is CASSPDQRVGETQYF. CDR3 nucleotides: TGTGCCAGCAGCCCCGACCAGCGGGTGGGAGAGACCCAGTACTTC.

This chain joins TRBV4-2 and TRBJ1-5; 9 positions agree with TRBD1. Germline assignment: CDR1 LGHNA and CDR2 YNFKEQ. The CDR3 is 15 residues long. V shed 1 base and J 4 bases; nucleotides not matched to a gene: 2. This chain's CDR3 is CASSQAGQGNQPQHF. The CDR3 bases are TGTGCCAGCAGCCAAGCCGGACAGGGGAATCAGCCCCAGCATTTT.

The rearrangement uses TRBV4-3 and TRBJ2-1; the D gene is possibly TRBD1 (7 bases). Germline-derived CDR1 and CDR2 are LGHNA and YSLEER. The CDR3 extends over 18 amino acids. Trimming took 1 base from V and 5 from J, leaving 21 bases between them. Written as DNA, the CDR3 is TGCGCCAGCAGCCAAGGATCCTCGGGACAGAGGACTAACAATGAGCAGTTCTTC. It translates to CASSQGSSGQRTNNEQFF.

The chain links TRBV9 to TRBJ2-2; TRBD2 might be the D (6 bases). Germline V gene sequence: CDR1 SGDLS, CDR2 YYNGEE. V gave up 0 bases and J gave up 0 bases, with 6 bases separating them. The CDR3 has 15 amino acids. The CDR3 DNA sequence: TGTGCCAGCAGCGTAGGGGGGGCGAACACCGGGGAGCTGTTTTTT. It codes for CASSVGGANTGELFF.

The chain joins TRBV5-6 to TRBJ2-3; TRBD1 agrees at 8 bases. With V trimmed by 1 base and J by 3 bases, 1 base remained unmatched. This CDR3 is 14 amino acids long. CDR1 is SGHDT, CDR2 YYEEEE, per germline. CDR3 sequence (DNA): TGTGCCAGCAGCTTGTACAGGGGGACAGATACGCAGTATTTT. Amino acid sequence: CASSLYRGTDTQYF.

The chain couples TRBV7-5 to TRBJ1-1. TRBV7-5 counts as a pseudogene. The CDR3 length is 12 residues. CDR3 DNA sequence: TGTGTCAGAAGCTTATCGCCCACTGAAGCTTTCTTT. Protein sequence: CVRSLSPTEAFF.

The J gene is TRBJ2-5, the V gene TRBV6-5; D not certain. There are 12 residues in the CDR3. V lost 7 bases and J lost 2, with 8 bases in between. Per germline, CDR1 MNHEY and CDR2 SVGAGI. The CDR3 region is CASNRWQETQYF. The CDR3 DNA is TGTGCCAGCAACCGTTGGCAAGAGACCCAGTACTTC.

The CDR3 spells CASSLGGDGYTF. The CDR3 DNA reads TGTGCCAGCAGCTTGGGAGGAGATGGCTACACCTTC. The rearrangement uses TRBV5-6 and TRBJ1-2, with D unclear. The germline V and J ends were trimmed by 0 bases and 6 bases, with 6 bases remaining between them. The germline CDR1 and CDR2 sequences are SGHDT and YYEEEE. The CDR3 sequence is 12 residues long.

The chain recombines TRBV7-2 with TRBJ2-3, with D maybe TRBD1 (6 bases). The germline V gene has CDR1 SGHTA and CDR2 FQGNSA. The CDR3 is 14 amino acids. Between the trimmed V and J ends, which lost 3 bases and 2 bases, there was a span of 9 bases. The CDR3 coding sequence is TGTGCCAGCAGCTTCTCAGGGGACACAGATACGCAGTATTTT. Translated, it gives CASSFSGDTDTQYF.

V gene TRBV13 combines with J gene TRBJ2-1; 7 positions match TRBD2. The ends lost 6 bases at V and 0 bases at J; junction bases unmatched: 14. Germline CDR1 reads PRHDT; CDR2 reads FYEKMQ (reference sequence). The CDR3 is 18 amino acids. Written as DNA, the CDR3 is TGTGCCAGCAGTATAAACTTGGGACTACTGAGCTCCTACAATGAGCAGTTCTTC. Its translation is CASSINLGLLSSYNEQFF.